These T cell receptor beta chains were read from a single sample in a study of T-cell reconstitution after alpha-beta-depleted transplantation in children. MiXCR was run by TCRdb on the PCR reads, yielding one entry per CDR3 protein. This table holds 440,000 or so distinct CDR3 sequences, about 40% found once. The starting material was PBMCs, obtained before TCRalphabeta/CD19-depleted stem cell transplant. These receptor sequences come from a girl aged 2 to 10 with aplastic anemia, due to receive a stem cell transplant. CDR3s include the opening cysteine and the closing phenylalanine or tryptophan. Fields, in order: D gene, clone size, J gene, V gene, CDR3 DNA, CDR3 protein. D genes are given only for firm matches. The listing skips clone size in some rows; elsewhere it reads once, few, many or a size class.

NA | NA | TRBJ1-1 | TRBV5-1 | TGCGCCAGCAGCTCTTCCGGGATCGCTGAAGCTTTCTTT | CASSSSGIAEAFF
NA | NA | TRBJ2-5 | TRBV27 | TGTGCCAGCAGTCAATACCCCTATCTGAGCCAAGAGACCCAGTACTTC | CASSQYPYLSQETQYF
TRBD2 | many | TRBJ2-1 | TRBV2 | TGTGCCAGCAGTGACAGAACGTTTGGACTAGCGAATGAGCAGTTCTTC | CASSDRTFGLANEQFF
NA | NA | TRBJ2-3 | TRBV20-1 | TGCAGTGCTAGAGTAGGACTAACCTCCACAGATACGCAGTATTTT | CSARVGLTSTDTQYF
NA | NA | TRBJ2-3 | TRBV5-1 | TGCGCCAGCAGTTCAGGGGTGCTTGGCACAGATACGCAGTATTTT | CASSSGVLGTDTQYF
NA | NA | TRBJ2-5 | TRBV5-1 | TGCGCCAGCATAAGCTGGCCTAGCGAGAATCAAGAGACCCAGTACTTC | CASISWPSENQETQYF
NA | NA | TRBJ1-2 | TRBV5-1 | TGCGCCAGCAGCTTCACAGAGAACTATGGCTACACCTTC | CASSFTENYGYTF
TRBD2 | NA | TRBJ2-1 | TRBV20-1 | TGCAGTGCTCGGATCCTAGCGGAGCTCTACAATGAGCAGTTCTTC | CSARILAELYNEQFF
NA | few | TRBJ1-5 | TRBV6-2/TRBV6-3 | TGTGCCAGCAGTTACTCAGGGGCCCGCTCTCTTCGCCGTCAGCCCCAGCATTTT | CASSYSGARSLRRQPQHF
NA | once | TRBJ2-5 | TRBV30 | TGTGCCGTAAGGGGGTACACCCTAGGTTGGGAGACCCAGTACTTC | CAVRGYTLGWETQYF
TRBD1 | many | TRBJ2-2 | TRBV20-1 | TGCAGTGCCCCCCGAGGGGGCGCGGGCGGGGAGCTGTTTTTT | CSAPRGGAGGELFF
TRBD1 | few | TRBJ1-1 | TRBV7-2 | TGTGCCAGCAGCAATAACAGGGGAATGAACACTGAAGCTTTCTTT | CASSNNRGMNTEAFF
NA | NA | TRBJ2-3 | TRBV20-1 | TGCAGTGCTAGAGGATCTATAGATACGCAGTATTTT | CSARGSIDTQYF
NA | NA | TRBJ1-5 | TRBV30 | TGTGCCTGGAGCCAGATGGGCAGGGTACGACAGCCCCAGCATTTT | CAWSQMGRVRQPQHF
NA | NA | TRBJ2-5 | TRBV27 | TGTGCCAGCAGCCATTACGCAGGATCCCAAGAGACCCAGTACTTC | CASSHYAGSQETQYF
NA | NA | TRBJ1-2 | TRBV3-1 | TGTGCCAGCAGTGGAGGGGACTATGGCTACACCTTC | CASSGGDYGYTF
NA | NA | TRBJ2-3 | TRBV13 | TGTGCCAGCAGCCACCGATTGGCGGGGTACACAGATACGCAGTATTTT | CASSHRLAGYTDTQYF
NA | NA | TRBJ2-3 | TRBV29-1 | TGCAGCGGAGCGGTCGGAGGTTCCACAGATACGCAGTATTTT | CSGAVGGSTDTQYF
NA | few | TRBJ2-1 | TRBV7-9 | TGTGCCAGCAGCTCAGGGGGGGGCGCGGGGTACAATGAGCAGTTCTTC | CASSSGGGAGYNEQFF
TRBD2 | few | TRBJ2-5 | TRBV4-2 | TGTGCCAGCAGCCAAGAAGCGGGGGGGAGAGAGACCCAGTACTTC | CASSQEAGGRETQYF
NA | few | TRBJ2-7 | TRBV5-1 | TGCGCCAGCAGCTTATCATGGGGGTCCTACGAGCAGTACTTC | CASSLSWGSYEQYF
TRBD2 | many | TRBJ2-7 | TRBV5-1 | TGCGCCAGCAGTGGAAGGGGTAGCGGGCCTTTAGACCACGAGCAGTACTTC | CASSGRGSGPLDHEQYF
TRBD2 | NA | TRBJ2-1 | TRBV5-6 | TGTGCCAGCAGCTCGATCTTACCCTTACGGACTAGCGGGAGGGCAGCTTACAATGAGCAGTTCTTC | CASSSILPLRTSGRAAYNEQFF
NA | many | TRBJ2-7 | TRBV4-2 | TGTGCCAGCAGCCAAGAAACAATCAGATACGAGCAGTACTTC | CASSQETIRYEQYF
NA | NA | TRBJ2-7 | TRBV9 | TGTGCCAGCAGCCCCGACGGGGAACCGGCCAGCGAGCAGTACTTC | CASSPDGEPASEQYF
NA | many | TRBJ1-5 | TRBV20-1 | TGCAGTGCTAGTACTGGGGTGAGCAATCAGCCCCAGCATTTT | CSASTGVSNQPQHF
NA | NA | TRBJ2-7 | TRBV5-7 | TGTGCCAGCAGCTTAGGGCTCCCGGGACCGATCTCGAGGGAGCAGTACTTC | CASSLGLPGPISREQYF
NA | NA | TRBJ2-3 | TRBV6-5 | TGTGCCAGCAGTTGGAGACCGGGCCTGTCTAGCACAGATACGCAGTATTTT | CASSWRPGLSSTDTQYF
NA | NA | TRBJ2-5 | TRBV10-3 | TGTGCCATCAGTGCTGTCCTAGCTCGGGAGACCCAGTACTTC | CAISAVLARETQYF
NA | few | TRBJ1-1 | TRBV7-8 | TGTGCCAGCAGCTTATATCCGGGGAACACTGAAGCTTTCTTT | CASSLYPGNTEAFF
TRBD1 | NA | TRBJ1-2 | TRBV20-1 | TGCAGTGCCATTGGGACAGGGGACAACTATGGCTACACCTTC | CSAIGTGDNYGYTF
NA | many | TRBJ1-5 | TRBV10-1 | TGCGCCAGCAGTGTTGGCGTCAATCAGCCCCAGCATTTT | CASSVGVNQPQHF
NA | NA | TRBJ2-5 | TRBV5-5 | TGTGCCAGCAGCTTTGCTGGCGGGTCTCCGTTCCTAGAGACCCAGTACTTC | CASSFAGGSPFLETQYF
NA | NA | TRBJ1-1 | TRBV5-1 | TGCGCCAGCAGCTGGGGGGGCGGAACTGAAGCTTTCTTT | CASSWGGGTEAFF
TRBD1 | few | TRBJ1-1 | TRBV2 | TGTGCCAGCAGACGACAGGGAGGCGGGACTGAAGCTTTCTTT | CASRRQGGGTEAFF
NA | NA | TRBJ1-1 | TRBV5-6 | TGTGCCAGCAGCTTGGTTCCGGACACCATAGGTGTCACTGAAGCTTTCTTT | CASSLVPDTIGVTEAFF
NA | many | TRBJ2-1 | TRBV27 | TGTGCCAGCAGTTTTTCACAGGGAATCGAGCAGTTCTTC | CASSFSQGIEQFF
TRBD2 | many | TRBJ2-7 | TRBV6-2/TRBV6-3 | TGTGCCAGCAGTCCCCAACTAGCGGGAGGGCGGGAGTACTTC | CASSPQLAGGREYF
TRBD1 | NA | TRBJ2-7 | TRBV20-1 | TGCAGTGCTAGAGCCGAGACAGGGCGGTACGAGCAGTACTTC | CSARAETGRYEQYF
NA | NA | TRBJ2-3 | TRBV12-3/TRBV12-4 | TGTGCCAGCAGTTTTTGGATTAACCCTAGCACAGATACGCAGTATTTT | CASSFWINPSTDTQYF
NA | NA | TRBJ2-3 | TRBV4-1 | TGCGCCAGCAGGCCTCTCAGCACAGATACGCAGTATTTT | CASRPLSTDTQYF
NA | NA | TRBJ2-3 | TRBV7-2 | TGTGCCAGCAGCTTAGTAGAAAGCCTCACAGATACGCAGTATTTT | CASSLVESLTDTQYF
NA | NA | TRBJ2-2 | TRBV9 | TGTGCCAGCACCCCAGTGAGAGGACCGAACACCGGGGAGCTGTTTTTT | CASTPVRGPNTGELFF
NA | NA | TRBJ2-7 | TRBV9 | TGTGCCAGCAGCCCCCGCGGGCTATTCTACGAGCAGTACTTC | CASSPRGLFYEQYF
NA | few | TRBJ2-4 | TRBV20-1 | TGCAGTGCTAGAGAACGGGAGTCATGGGACATTCAGTACTTC | CSARERESWDIQYF
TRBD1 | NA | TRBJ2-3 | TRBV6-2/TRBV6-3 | TGTGCCAGCAGCGGGACAGGGGGTTTCACAGATACGCAGTATTTT | CASSGTGGFTDTQYF